These 13 T cell receptor beta chains were all obtained from the same sample, sequenced in a study of blood T cell repertoires in COVID-19. Repertoires were generated with immunoSEQ multiplex PCR, while TCRdb's copy carries only in-frame clones and drops some. The sample holds about 410,000 clones, 89% seen once. Sequenced input: peripheral blood. These receptors were collected from a middle-aged woman with COVID-19, enrolled during active disease.

The chain links TRBV2 to TRBJ1-1; 10 bases fit TRBD1. The length of the CDR3 is 14 residues. CDR1 is SNHLY, CDR2 FYNNEI, per germline. The V segment lost 3 bases and the J segment 5 bases; nucleotides outside the gene matches: 3. The CDR3 DNA reads as TGTGCCAGCAGTGATCGGACAGGGGGGACTGAAGCTTTCTTT. It encodes CASSDRTGGTEAFF.

The J gene is TRBJ2-7, the V gene TRBV30; 9 nucleotides align to TRBD1. V lost 4 bases and J lost 2; bases outside the gene matches: 3. Germline V gene data show CDR1 as GTSNPN and CDR2 as SVGIG (reference sequence). The CDR3 spans 13 residues. The CDR3: CAWNGQGTYEQYF. DNA of the CDR3: TGTGCCTGGAACGGACAGGGGACCTACGAGCAGTACTTC.

This clone was detected only once. The rearrangement joins TRBV7-3 to TRBJ2-1, with 11 positions matching TRBD2. From germline, CDR1 is SGHTA and CDR2 FQGTGA. V lost 4 bases to trimming and J lost 4 bases; unmatched junction nucleotides: 3. This CDR3 is built from 15 residues. The CDR3 loop reads CASSSGLAVYNEQFF. CDR3 DNA: TGTGCCAGCAGCTCGGGACTAGCGGTTTACAATGAGCAGTTCTTC.

V is TRBV19 and J is TRBJ2-1, with TRBD2 identical over 7 bases. There are 16 residues in the CDR3. With V trimmed by 0 bases and J by 5 bases, 7 bases remained unmatched. Germline V gene sequence: CDR1 LNHDA, CDR2 SQIVND (reference sequence). CDR3 bases: TGTGCCAGTAGTATAGACCGGGGACTACCTAACAATGAGCAGTTCTTC. Amino acid sequence: CASSIDRGLPNNEQFF.

Written as DNA, the CDR3 is TGTGCCAGCAGCAACGTTCCAAGGCCGGACAACCGAAACACCATATATTTT. Protein product: CASSNVPRPDNRNTIYF. The chain couples TRBV21-1 to TRBJ1-3; TRBD1, the D gene given by the table, was not confirmed from the DNA. TRBV21-1 is a pseudogene segment. The CDR3 extends over 17 amino acids.

The table lists this clone with a count of one. The chain joins TRBV7-9 to TRBJ2-5; D uncertain. The germline V gene has CDR1 SEHNR and CDR2 FQNEAQ (reference sequence). The V end lost 5 bases, the J end lost 5 bases, and 15 bases lay between the germline ends. There are 14 residues in the CDR3. This CDR3 reads CASSKDATGETQYF. CDR3 nucleotide sequence: TGTGCCAGCAGCAAAGACGCGACTGGGGAGACCCAGTACTTC.

The V call is TRBV7-2, the J call TRBJ1-1, with D possibly TRBD1 on 5 matching bases. The germline V gene has CDR1 SGHTA and CDR2 FQGNSA. The CDR3 is 13 residues long. The V gene lost 2 bases and the J gene lost 6 bases, with 10 bases spanning the gap. In DNA, the CDR3 is TGTGCCAGCAGCTTATACGGGACTGCTGAAGCTTTCTTT. Amino acid sequence: CASSLYGTAEAFF.

The chain links TRBV5-1 to TRBJ1-6, with D hard to call. CDR1 is SGHRS and CDR2 is YFSETQ in the germline V gene. The germline V and J ends were trimmed by 3 bases and 9 bases, with 10 bases remaining between them. The CDR3 contains 13 residues. The chain's CDR3 is CASSSGLASPLHF. CDR3 coding DNA: TGCGCCAGCAGCTCCGGACTGGCTTCACCCCTCCACTTT.

The rearrangement joins TRBV6-5 to TRBJ1-3; D might be TRBD1 (6 bases). Trimming removed 1 base from V and 1 base from J, with 8 bases in between. This CDR3 is 15 amino acids long. Germline CDR1 MNHEY, CDR2 SVGAGI. CDR3 DNA sequence: TGTGCCAGCAGTTACTGGGGGCAGTCTGGAAACACCATATATTTT. Translated, it gives CASSYWGQSGNTIYF.

This chain joins TRBV28 and TRBJ2-1; 13 bases map to TRBD2. CDR1 and CDR2 from the germline V gene are MDHEN and SYDVKM. The CDR3 length is 16 residues. The V gene end was trimmed by 5 bases and the J gene end by 9 bases; junction bases not matched to a gene: 10. The CDR3 spells CASSRGLAGSYGEQFF. CDR3 in DNA: TGTGCCAGCAGTCGGGGACTAGCGGGGAGCTATGGTGAGCAGTTCTTC.

This clone has a count of ten or more. V and J are TRBV4-3 and TRBJ2-5; 10 bases are shared with TRBD2. J was trimmed by 5 bases and V by 0 bases; bases with no gene match: 6. This CDR3 comprises 16 residues. CDR1 LGHNA and CDR2 YSLEER come from the germline V gene. For the CDR3, the DNA is TGCGCCAGCAGCCAAGAAGGAGCGGGGGGGTCGGAGACCCAGTACTTC. Its translation is CASSQEGAGGSETQYF.

The genes are TRBV4-3 and TRBJ1-2; 7 bases are a match to TRBD1. This CDR3 comprises 15 residues. The germline gives CDR1 LGHNA, CDR2 YSLEER. V dropped 5 bases and J dropped 1; count of bases not matched to a gene: 7. CDR3 protein: CASSSETGNNYGYTF. CDR3 bases: TGCGCCAGCAGCTCGGAGACAGGGAATAACTATGGCTACACCTTC.

The chain combines TRBV2 with TRBJ1-5; no reliable D call. The V gene lost 6 bases and the J gene lost 7 bases, with 16 bases spanning the gap. CDR3 size: 14 residues. Germline V gene lookup returns CDR1 SNHLY and CDR2 FYNNEI. CDR3 DNA sequence: TGTGCCAGCAGGGGGAGAGTTGGCGGGCAGCCCCAGCATTTT. Residues: CASRGRVGGQPQHF.